This T cell receptor beta chain was recorded in a study of patients and donors after allogeneic stem cell transplantation. From the RT-PCR reads, TCRdb called clonotypes with MiXCR, one entry per CDR3 protein. This sample yields about a million distinct CDR3 sequences, of which about 20% are seen a single time; around 5.5% belongs to the top ten. V dropped 1 base and J dropped 4; count of bases not matched to a gene: 4. Per germline, CDR1 MGHRA and CDR2 YSYEKL. The CDR3 runs 15 residues. This sequence was found in a human donor who was either an allogeneic HSCT recipient or a stem cell or donor lymphocyte infusion donor (not recorded which). It is not recorded whose cells these are; they may come from a transplant donor. Sequencing input: blood, either unsorted or a sorted T cell fraction (not recorded which). The chain links TRBV4-1 to TRBJ2-5; 9 bases agree with TRBD2. The CDR3 reads CASSQVERGVETQYF. The CDR3, as DNA: TGCGCCAGCAGCCAAGTAGAGCGGGGGGTAGAGACCCAGTACTTC.